The clone carrying this T cell receptor beta chain has a handful of counts. Its antigen remains unidentified. The data are from a study of T cell repertoires in cytomegalovirus infection. Study information: Selection of CMV epitopes for the study included recently identified HLA-C-restricted and well-studied HLA-B-restricted ones. A matching HLA type, together with CMV infection, was signaled by public TCR beta signatures. Whole-study results and caveats: HLA-C-restricted TCR beta clonotypes specific for CMV led the ex vivo response. Adding up the frequency of public TCR beta families identified people who carried CMV plus the relevant HLA.

TCRdb passed the reads through MiXCR, listing each CDR3 protein once. The sample includes approximately 220,000 distinct CDR3 sequences, 35% to 40% of them seen just once. Trimming cost V 2 bases and J 1 base, with 17 bases left between them. Germline values: CDR1 SGHTA, CDR2 FQGNSA. There are 17 residues in the CDR3. The rearrangement links TRBV7-2 to TRBJ1-2, with a tentative D call TRBD1 (6 bases). This receptor was obtained from a human donor in good health (CMV status not recorded). Some clones in this sample may be carry-over from other donors' samples. The source was CD8+ T cells from cultured PBMCs, collected from culture after CMV antigen stimulation. The CDR3 nucleotides read TGTGCCAGCAGCTTAACCCCGGGGGCAGGGCTTAACTATGGCTACACCTTC. Its protein is CASSLTPGAGLNYGYTF.